The next 13 T cell receptor beta chains were all read from a single sample in a study of blood T cell repertoires in COVID-19. Assay: immunoSEQ multiplex PCR; the TCRdb copy retains only in-frame clones and omits some. The sample contains 200,000 to 250,000 clones, under 90% of which appear only once. Sequenced input: peripheral blood. Every receptor here comes from a woman of 80 years or more with active or convalescent COVID-19.

The chain carries TRBV7-8 and TRBJ1-1, with D tentatively TRBD1 (6 bases). V was cut by 1 base and J by 8 bases, with 14 bases left in between. Germline V gene lookup returns CDR1 SGHVS and CDR2 FQNEAQ. CDR3 length: 14 amino acids. CDR3 sequence reads: CASSLGDRLAEAFF. The CDR3 DNA sequence: TGTGCCAGCAGCTTAGGCGACAGGCTTGCCGAAGCTTTCTTT.

J is TRBJ2-7 and V is TRBV7-7, with 9 nucleotides matching TRBD1. Germline V gene sequence: CDR1 SSHAT, CDR2 FNYEAQ (reference sequence). V shed 5 bases, J shed 6 bases, and the junction held 5 bases outside the gene matches. The CDR3 is made up of 13 amino acids. CDR3 sequence (DNA): TGTGCCAGCAGCCCACAGGGGGCTTCCGAGCAGTACTTC. It is translated as CASSPQGASEQYF.

The gene calls are TRBV6-5 and TRBJ1-2, with TRBD1 identical over 9 bases. Germline assignment: CDR1 MNHEY and CDR2 SVGAGI. The CDR3 has 16 residues. V dropped 0 bases and J dropped 4; count of bases not matched to a gene: 6. CDR3 DNA: TGTGCCAGCAGTTACTCGACCCAGACAGGGGGCTATGGCTACACCTTC. It codes for CASSYSTQTGGYGYTF.

This clone has a single count. This chain uses TRBV6-5 with TRBJ1-2, with TRBD1 identical over 7 bases. Germline lookup yields CDR1 MNHEY and CDR2 SVGAGI. CDR3 size: 14 residues. Trimming removed 8 bases from V and 2 bases from J; junction bases left unmatched: 8. The CDR3 sequence: CASRTGPANYGYTF. The CDR3 DNA follows: TGTGCCAGCCGGACAGGACCGGCAAACTATGGCTACACCTTC.

In its sample, this clone was seen many times. This chain uses TRBV20-1 with TRBJ2-7; 7 bases match TRBD2. The CDR3 runs to 14 residues. The V and J ends lost 3 bases and 4 bases, in that order; junction bases with no gene match: 9. The germline CDR1 and CDR2 sequences are DFQATT and SNEGSKA (reference sequence). The CDR3 sequence is CSASATSSGYEQYF. In nucleotides, the CDR3 is TGCAGTGCTAGTGCGACTAGCTCAGGATACGAGCAGTACTTC.

The J gene is TRBJ1-2, the V gene TRBV6-5; D not resolved. The CDR3 consists of 14 residues. Trimming pared 4 bases from V and 8 bases from J, leaving 17 bases between. Germline V gene lookup returns CDR1 MNHEY and CDR2 SVGAGI. The CDR3 loop is CASSSSKGGNGYTF. The CDR3 DNA reads TGTGCCAGCAGTTCCTCCAAGGGAGGCAACGGCTACACCTTC.

The chain is built from TRBV3-1 (or the pseudogene TRBV3-2) and TRBJ2-7, with a tentative D call TRBD2 (5 bases). The CDR3 sequence is 11 residues long. Germline V gene sequence: CDR1 LGHDT, CDR2 YNNKEL (reference sequence). V shed 8 bases and J shed 7 bases, with 12 bases lying between them. DNA for the CDR3: TGTGCCAGCGCGGGCGTGGGGGAGCAGTACTTC. This codes for CASAGVGEQYF.

The J gene is TRBJ2-7, the V gene TRBV19, with TRBD2 as a possible D gene (6 bases). Germline-derived CDR1 and CDR2 are LNHDA and SQIVND (reference sequence). The CDR3 covers 15 residues. V gave up 6 bases and J gave up 4 bases, with 19 bases separating them. This chain's CDR3 is CASRTNGGPQYEQYF. The CDR3 coding sequence is TGTGCCAGTAGGACCAACGGGGGACCTCAATACGAGCAGTACTTC.

This sequence joins TRBV7-9 and TRBJ2-5, with D unclear. CDR1 is SEHNR and CDR2 is FQNEAQ in the germline V gene (reference sequence). Deletions cut 2 bases from V and 2 bases from J, with 9 bases between. This CDR3 is built from 14 residues. The CDR3 DNA is TGTGCCAGCAGCTTAATGGCTCAACAAGAGACCCAGTACTTC. Protein: CASSLMAQQETQYF.

This rearrangement joins TRBV7-2 to TRBJ1-5, with 7 nucleotides matching TRBD1. Germline loops: CDR1 SGHTA, CDR2 FQGNSA. The CDR3 covers 16 residues. V was clipped by 1 base and J by 4 bases; unmatched bases: 7. The CDR3, as DNA: TGTGCCAGCAGCTTAGATGGAGGGACAGCTAATCAGCCCCAGCATTTT. Amino acids: CASSLDGGTANQPQHF.

V is TRBV5-5 and J is TRBJ1-6, with D tentatively TRBD1 (5 bases). The CDR3 has 15 amino acids. The germline gives CDR1 SGHKS, CDR2 YYEKEE (reference sequence). Between the trimmed V and J ends, which lost 0 bases and 8 bases, there was a span of 12 bases. CDR3 nucleotides: TGTGCCAGCAGCTTGGATAGTTGGGGGGATTCACCCCTCCACTTT. Translating it yields CASSLDSWGDSPLHF.

This chain links TRBV13 with TRBJ2-5; D is uncertain. Germline V gives CDR1 PRHDT, CDR2 FYEKMQ (reference sequence). This CDR3 is built from 14 residues. Trimming took 2 bases from V and 2 from J, leaving 9 bases between them. The CDR3 coding sequence is TGTGCCAGCAGCTTATTGTACCAGCAAGAGACCCAGTACTTC. Its protein is CASSLLYQQETQYF.

V gene TRBV5-1 combines with J gene TRBJ2-2; 10 bases are shared with TRBD1. Per germline, CDR1 SGHRS and CDR2 YFSETQ. The CDR3 spans 14 residues. Losses at the gene ends were 1 base for V and 7 bases for J; bases not matched to a gene: 1. The chain's CDR3 is CASSLRTGGGELFF. CDR3 sequence (DNA): TGCGCCAGCAGCTTGCGGACAGGGGGCGGGGAGCTGTTTTTT.